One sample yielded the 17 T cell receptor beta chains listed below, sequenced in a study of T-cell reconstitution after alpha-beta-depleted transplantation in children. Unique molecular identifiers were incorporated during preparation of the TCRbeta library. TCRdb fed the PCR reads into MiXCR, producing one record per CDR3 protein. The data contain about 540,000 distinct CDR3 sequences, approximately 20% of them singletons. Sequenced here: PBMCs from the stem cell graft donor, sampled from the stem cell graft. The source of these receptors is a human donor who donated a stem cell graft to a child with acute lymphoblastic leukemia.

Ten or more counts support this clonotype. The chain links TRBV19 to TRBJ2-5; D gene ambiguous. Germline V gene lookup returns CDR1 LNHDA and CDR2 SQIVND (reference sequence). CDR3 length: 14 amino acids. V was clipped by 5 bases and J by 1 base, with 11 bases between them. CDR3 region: CASSAIGPQETQYF. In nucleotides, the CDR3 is TGTGCCAGTAGTGCGATCGGTCCCCAAGAGACCCAGTACTTC.

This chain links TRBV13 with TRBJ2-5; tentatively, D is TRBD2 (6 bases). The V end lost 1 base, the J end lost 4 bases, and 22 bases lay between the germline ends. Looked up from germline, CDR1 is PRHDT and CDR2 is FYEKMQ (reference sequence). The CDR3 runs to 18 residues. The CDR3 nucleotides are TGTGCCAGCAGCTTAGCGGGAGCCTTTCACACCTTGGGAGAGACCCAGTACTTC. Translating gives CASSLAGAFHTLGETQYF.

CDR3 in amino acids: CASSYSVQARGGHSYNEQFF. The CDR3 nucleotides are TGTGCCAGCAGTTACTCGGTGCAGGCCAGGGGGGGCCACTCCTACAATGAGCAGTTCTTC. The J gene is TRBJ2-1, the V gene TRBV6-2 or TRBV6-3; D tentatively reads TRBD1 or TRBD2 (7 bases each). Germline loops: CDR1 MNHEY, CDR2 SVGEGT. The CDR3 sequence is 20 residues long. Between the trimmed V and J ends, which lost 0 bases and 0 bases, there was a span of 21 bases.

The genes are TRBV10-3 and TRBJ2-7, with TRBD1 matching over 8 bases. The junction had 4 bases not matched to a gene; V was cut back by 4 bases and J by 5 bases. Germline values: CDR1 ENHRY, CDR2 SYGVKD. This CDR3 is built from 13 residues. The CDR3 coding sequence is TGTGCCATCAGTGGGACAGGGTGGGACGAGCAGTACTTC. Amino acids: CAISGTGWDEQYF.

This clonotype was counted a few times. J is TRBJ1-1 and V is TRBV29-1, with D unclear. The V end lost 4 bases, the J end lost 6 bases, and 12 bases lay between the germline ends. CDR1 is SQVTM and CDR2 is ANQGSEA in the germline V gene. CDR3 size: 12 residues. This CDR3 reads CSVAASDPEAFF. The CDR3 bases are TGCAGCGTTGCCGCTTCAGATCCTGAAGCTTTCTTT.

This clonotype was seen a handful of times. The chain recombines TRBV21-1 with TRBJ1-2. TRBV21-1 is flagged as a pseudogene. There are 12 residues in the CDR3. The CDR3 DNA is TGTGCCAGCAGCAAAGGCGCAGCTGGCTACACCTTC. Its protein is CASSKGAAGYTF.

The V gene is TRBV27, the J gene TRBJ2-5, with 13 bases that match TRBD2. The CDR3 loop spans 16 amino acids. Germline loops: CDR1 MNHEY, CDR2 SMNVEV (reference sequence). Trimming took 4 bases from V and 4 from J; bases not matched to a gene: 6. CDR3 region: CASSSGLAGVGETQYF. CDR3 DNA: TGTGCCAGCAGTTCCGGACTAGCGGGAGTTGGAGAGACCCAGTACTTC.

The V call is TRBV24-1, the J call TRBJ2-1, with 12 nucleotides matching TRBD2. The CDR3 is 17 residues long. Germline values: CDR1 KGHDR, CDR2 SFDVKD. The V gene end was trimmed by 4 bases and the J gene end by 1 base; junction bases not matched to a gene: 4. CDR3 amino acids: CATSEGLAGGSYNEQFF. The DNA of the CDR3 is TGTGCCACCAGTGAGGGACTAGCGGGTGGTTCCTACAATGAGCAGTTCTTC.

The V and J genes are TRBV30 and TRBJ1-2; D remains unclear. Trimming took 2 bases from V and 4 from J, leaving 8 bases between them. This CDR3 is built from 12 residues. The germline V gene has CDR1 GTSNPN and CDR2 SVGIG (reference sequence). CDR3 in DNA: TGTGCCTGGAGTTGGGTCAGCTATGGCTACACCTTC. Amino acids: CAWSWVSYGYTF.

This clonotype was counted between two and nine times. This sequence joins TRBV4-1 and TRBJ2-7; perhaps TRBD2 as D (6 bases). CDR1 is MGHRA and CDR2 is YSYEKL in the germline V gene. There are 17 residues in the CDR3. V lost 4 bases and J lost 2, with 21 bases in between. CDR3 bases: TGCGCCAGCAGCCCCGAGGTGACCGGGACTGCAGCCTACGAGCAGTACTTC. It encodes CASSPEVTGTAAYEQYF.

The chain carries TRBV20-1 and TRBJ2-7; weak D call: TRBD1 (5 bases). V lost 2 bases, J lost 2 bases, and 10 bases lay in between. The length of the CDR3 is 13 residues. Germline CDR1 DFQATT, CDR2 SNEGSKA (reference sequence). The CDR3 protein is CSARMTVTYEQYF. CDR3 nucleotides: TGCAGTGCTAGAATGACAGTCACCTACGAGCAGTACTTC.

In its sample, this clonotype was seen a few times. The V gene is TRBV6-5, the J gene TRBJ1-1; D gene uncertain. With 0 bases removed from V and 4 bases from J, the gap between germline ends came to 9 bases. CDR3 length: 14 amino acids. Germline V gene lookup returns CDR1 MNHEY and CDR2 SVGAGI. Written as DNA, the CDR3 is TGTGCCAGCAGTTACTCGTGGGAGAGCACTGAAGCTTTCTTT. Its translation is CASSYSWESTEAFF.

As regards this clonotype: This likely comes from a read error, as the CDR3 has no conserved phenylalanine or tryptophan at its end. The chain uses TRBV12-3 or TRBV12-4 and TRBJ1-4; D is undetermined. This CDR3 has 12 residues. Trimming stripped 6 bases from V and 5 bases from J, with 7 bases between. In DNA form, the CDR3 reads TGTGCCAGCAGCCGGAACAATGAAAAACTGTTTCTT. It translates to CASSRNNEKLFL.

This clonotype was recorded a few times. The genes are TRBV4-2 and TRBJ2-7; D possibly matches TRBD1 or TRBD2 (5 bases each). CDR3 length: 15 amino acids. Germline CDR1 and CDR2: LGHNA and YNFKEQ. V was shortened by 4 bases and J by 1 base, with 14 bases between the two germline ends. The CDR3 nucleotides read TGTGCCAGCAGCCGGGCCGGAGAGGGGTCCTACGAGCAGTACTTC. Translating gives CASSRAGEGSYEQYF.

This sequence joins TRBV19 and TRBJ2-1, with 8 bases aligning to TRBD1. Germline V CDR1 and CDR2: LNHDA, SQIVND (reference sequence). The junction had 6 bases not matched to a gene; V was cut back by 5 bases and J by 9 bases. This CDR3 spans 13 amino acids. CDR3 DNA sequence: TGTGCCAGTAGTCGCAGGGGGCGCCCTGAGCAGTTCTTC. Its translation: CASSRRGRPEQFF.

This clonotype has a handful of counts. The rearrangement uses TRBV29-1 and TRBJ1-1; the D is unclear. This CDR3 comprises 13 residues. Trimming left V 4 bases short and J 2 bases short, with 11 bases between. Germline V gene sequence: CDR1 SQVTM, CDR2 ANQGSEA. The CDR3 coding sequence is TGCAGCGTTGTTGAAAGTACTAACACTGAAGCTTTCTTT. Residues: CSVVESTNTEAFF.

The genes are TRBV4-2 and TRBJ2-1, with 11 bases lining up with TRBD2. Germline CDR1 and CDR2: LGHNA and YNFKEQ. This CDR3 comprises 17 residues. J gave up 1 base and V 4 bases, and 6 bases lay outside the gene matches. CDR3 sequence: CASSPRLAGFSYNEQFF. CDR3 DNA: TGTGCCAGCAGCCCCCGACTAGCGGGATTTTCCTACAATGAGCAGTTCTTC.